A selection of T cell receptor beta chains follows, all from one sample in a study of PD-1 blockade in classical Hodgkin lymphoma. Repertoires were generated with immunoSEQ multiplex PCR, while TCRdb's copy carries only in-frame clones and drops some. The table includes around 17,000 clones, 85% detected once. The source material was CD4+ T cells from blood, sampled at baseline. Source of these receptors: a human donor with classical Hodgkin lymphoma. CDR3s include the opening cysteine and the closing phenylalanine or tryptophan. D genes are given only for firm matches. Some rows mark clone size as missing; the rest say once, few, many or name a class of expanded clone.

TRBJ2-7 | TRBV30 | TRBD1 | NA | CAWSGGRQGISYEQYF | TGTGCCTGGTCGGGTGGTCGACAGGGGATCTCCTACGAGCAGTACTTC
TRBJ1-2 | TRBV19 | TRBD1 | few | CASGPTGGSYGYTF | TGTGCCAGCGGACCGACAGGGGGCAGCTATGGCTACACCTTC
TRBJ1-2 | TRBV5-6 | NA | NA | CASSLGGTPGYTF | TGTGCCAGCAGCTTGGGAGGGACCCCCGGCTACACCTTC
TRBJ2-5 | TRBV11-2 | TRBD2 | NA | CASSLTSSGRGVETQYF | TGTGCCAGCAGCTTAACCTCGTCTGGGCGGGGGGTTGAGACCCAGTACTTC
TRBJ2-3 | TRBV9 | NA | NA | CASSVGSTDTQYF | TGTGCCAGCAGCGTAGGTAGCACAGATACGCAGTATTTT
TRBJ2-2 | TRBV12-5 | TRBD1 | NA | CASGLVQGADTGELFF | TGTGCTAGTGGTTTGGTACAGGGGGCGGACACCGGGGAGCTGTTTTTT
TRBJ2-1 | TRBV10-3 | NA | once | CAISELEGGRNEQFF | TGTGCCATCAGTGAGCTTGAGGGGGGGCGGAATGAGCAGTTCTTC
TRBJ2-5 | TRBV2 | NA | NA | CASSEALRETQYF | TGTGCCAGCAGTGAAGCCCTACGTGAGACCCAGTACTTC
TRBJ1-2 | TRBV5-1 | NA | NA | CASSLGLSGNYGYTF | TGCGCCAGCAGCTTGGGACTATCGGGTAACTATGGCTACACCTTC
TRBJ1-2 | TRBV7-8 | NA | NA | CASSLAPTTGIYGYTF | TGTGCCAGCAGCTTAGCGCCTACCACAGGGATCTATGGCTACACCTTC
TRBJ2-5 | TRBV9 | NA | NA | CASSVAPEGAVETQYF | TGTGCCAGCAGCGTAGCTCCGGAGGGGGCAGTGGAGACCCAGTACTTC
TRBJ1-4 | TRBV29-1 | NA | NA | CSVGSQSSEKLFF | TGCAGCGTTGGGTCTCAGTCGAGTGAAAAACTGTTTTTT
TRBJ1-4 | TRBV19 | NA | NA | CASRRTSGVTNEKLFF | TGTGCCAGTAGGCGAACATCAGGGGTAACTAATGAAAAACTGTTTTTT
TRBJ1-2 | TRBV5-1 | TRBD1 | NA | CASSATTGVNYGYTF | TGCGCCAGCAGCGCCACAACAGGGGTTAACTATGGCTACACCTTC
TRBJ2-3 | TRBV7-6 | TRBD2 | NA | CASSLGTSGGFTDTQYF | TGTGCCAGCAGCCTCGGGACTAGCGGGGGCTTCACAGATACGCAGTATTTT
TRBJ1-1 | TRBV2 | NA | NA | CASNGHPNTEAFF | TGTGCCAGCAACGGACACCCGAACACTGAAGCTTTCTTT
TRBJ1-6 | TRBV5-4 | NA | few | CASSLTGVDSPLHF | TGTGCCAGCAGCTTAACGGGGGTTGATTCACCCCTCCACTTT
TRBJ2-7 | TRBV4-1 | NA | NA | CASSPRGSYEQYF | TGCGCCAGCAGCCCCCGGGGGTCCTACGAGCAGTACTTC
TRBJ2-3 | TRBV7-9 | NA | NA | CASSLGFRGDTDTQYF | TGTGCCAGCAGCTTGGGTTTCAGGGGAGACACAGATACGCAGTATTTT
TRBJ1-1 | TRBV6-5 | NA | NA | CASSYSGTLGGTEAFF | TGTGCCAGCAGTTACTCGGGAACCCTGGGAGGAACTGAAGCTTTCTTT
TRBJ2-1 | TRBV6-5 | NA | NA | CASSYVIGWSEQFF | TGTGCCAGCAGTTACGTGATAGGGTGGAGTGAGCAGTTCTTC
TRBJ2-4 | TRBV13 | NA | NA | CASTQGRPKNIQYF | TGTGCCAGCACCCAGGGGAGGCCCAAAAACATTCAGTACTTC
TRBJ2-1 | TRBV7-2 | NA | NA | CASSEPGWGTRFF | TGTGCCAGCAGCGAGCCGGGGTGGGGGACCAGGTTCTTC
TRBJ2-1 | TRBV9 | NA | NA | CASSVSSNEQFF | TGTGCCAGCAGCGTATCCTCCAATGAGCAGTTCTTC
TRBJ2-4 | TRBV10-3 | NA | NA | CAISESGAGAKNIQYF | TGTGCCATCAGTGAGTCAGGGGCGGGTGCCAAAAACATTCAGTACTTC
TRBJ2-3 | TRBV29-1 | TRBD2 | NA | CSVDRAGGGDTQYF | TGCAGCGTTGATCGGGCGGGAGGAGGCGATACGCAGTATTTT
TRBJ1-2 | TRBV18 | TRBD1 | once | CASSPPTSHHQGARGYTF | TGTGCCAGCTCACCACCAACCTCTCATCACCAGGGGGCGCGGGGCTACACCTTC
TRBJ1-4 | TRBV9 | NA | NA | CASSVGDGEKLFF | TGTGCCAGCAGCGTAGGGGATGGTGAAAAACTGTTTTTT
TRBJ1-6 | TRBV5-1 | TRBD1 | NA | CASSLGQGFYNSPLHF | TGCGCCAGCAGCTTGGGACAGGGATTCTATAATTCACCCCTCCACTTT
TRBJ2-3 | TRBV5-4 | NA | NA | CASEDWAGSTDTQYF | TGTGCCAGCGAGGACTGGGCGGGCAGTACAGATACGCAGTATTTT
TRBJ2-7 | TRBV5-4 | NA | NA | CASSLAGLSYEQYF | TGTGCCAGCAGCTTGGCAGGGCTCTCCTACGAGCAGTACTTC
TRBJ2-3 | TRBV27 | TRBD2 | NA | CASSLTGTSGSIPDTQYF | TGTGCCAGCAGCCTGACCGGGACTAGCGGGAGTATACCAGATACGCAGTATTTT
TRBJ1-3 | TRBV5-1 | TRBD1 | NA | CASSTGQGGNTIYF | TGCGCCAGCAGCACCGGACAGGGGGGAAACACCATATATTTT
TRBJ2-3 | TRBV6-1 | NA | NA | CASSARTASTDTQYF | TGTGCCAGCAGTGCCAGGACAGCTAGCACAGATACGCAGTATTTT
TRBJ1-2 | TRBV7-9 | NA | NA | CASSVRQVNGYTF | TGTGCCAGCAGCGTAAGACAGGTTAATGGCTACACCTTC